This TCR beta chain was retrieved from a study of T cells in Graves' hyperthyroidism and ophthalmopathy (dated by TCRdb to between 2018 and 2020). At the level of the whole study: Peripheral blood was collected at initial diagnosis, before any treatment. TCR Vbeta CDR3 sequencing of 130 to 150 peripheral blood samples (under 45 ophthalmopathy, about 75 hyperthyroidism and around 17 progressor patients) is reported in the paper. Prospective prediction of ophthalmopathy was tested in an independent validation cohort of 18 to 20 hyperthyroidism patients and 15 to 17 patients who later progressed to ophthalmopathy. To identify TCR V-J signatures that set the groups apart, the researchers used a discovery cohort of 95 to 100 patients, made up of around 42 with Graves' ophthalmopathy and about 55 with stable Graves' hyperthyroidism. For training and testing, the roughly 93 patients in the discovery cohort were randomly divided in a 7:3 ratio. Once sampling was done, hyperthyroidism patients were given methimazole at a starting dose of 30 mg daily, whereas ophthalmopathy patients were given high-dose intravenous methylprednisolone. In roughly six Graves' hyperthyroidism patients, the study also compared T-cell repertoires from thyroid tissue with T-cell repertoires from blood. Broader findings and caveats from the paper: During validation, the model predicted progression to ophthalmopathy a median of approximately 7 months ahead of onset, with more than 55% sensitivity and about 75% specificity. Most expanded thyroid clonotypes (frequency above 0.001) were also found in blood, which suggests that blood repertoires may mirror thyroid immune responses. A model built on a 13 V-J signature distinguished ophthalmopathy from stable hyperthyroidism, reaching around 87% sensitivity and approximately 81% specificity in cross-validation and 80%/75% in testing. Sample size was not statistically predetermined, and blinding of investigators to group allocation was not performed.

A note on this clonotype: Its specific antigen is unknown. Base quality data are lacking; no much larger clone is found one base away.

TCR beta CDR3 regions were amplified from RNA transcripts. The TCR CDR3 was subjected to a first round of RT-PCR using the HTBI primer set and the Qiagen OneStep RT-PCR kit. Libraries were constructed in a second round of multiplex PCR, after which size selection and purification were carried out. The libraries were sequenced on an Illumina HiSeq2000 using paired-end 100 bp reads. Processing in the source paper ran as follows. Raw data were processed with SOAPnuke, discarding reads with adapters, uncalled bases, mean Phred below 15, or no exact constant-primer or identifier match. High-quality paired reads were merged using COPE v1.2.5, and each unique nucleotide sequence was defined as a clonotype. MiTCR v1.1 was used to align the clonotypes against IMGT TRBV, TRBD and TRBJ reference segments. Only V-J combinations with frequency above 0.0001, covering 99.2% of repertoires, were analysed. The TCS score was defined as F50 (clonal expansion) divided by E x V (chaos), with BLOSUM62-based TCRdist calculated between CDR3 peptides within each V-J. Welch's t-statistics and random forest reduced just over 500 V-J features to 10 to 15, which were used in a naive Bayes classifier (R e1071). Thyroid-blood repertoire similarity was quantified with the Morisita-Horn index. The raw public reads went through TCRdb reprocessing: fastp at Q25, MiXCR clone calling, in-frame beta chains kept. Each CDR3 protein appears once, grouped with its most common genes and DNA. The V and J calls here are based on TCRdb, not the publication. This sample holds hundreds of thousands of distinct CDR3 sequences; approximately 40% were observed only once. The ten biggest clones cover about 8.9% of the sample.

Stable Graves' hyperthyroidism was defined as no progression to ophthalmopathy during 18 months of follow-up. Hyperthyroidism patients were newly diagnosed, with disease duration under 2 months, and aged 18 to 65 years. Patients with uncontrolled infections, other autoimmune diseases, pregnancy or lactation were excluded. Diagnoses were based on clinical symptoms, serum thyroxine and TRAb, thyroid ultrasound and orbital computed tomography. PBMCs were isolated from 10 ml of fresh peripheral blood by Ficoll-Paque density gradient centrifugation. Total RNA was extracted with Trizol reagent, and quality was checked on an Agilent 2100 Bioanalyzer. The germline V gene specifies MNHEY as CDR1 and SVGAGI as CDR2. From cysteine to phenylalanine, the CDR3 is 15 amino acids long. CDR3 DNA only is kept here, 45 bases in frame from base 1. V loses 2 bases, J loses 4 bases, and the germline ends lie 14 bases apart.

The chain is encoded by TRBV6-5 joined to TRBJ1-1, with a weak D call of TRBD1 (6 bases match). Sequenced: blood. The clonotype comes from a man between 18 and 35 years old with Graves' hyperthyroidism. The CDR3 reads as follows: CASSYRRGAGTEAFF. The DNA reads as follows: TGTGCCAGCAGTTACCGGCGGGGGGCAGGCACTGAAGCTTTCTTT.